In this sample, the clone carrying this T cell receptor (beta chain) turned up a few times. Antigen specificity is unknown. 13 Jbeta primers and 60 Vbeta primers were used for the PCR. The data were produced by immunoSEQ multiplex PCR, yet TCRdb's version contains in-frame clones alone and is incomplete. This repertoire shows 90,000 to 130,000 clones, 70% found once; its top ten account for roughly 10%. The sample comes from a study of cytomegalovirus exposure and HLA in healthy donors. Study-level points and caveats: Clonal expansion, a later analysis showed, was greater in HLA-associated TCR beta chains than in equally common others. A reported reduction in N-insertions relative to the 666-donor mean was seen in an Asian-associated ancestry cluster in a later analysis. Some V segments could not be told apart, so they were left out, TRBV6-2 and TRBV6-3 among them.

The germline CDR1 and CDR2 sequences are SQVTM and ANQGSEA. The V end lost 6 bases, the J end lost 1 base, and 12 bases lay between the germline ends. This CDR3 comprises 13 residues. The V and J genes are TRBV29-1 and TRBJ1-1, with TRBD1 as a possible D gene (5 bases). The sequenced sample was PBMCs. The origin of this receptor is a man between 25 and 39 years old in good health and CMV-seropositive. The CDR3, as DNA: TGCAGCGTGCTCCGACAGCCGAACACTGAAGCTTTCTTT. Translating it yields CSVLRQPNTEAFF. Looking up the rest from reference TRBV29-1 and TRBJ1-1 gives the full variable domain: SAVISQKPSRDICQRGTSLTIQCQVDSQVTMMFWYRQQPGQSLTLIATANQGSEATYESGFVIDKFPISRPNLTFSTLTVSNMSPEDSSIYLCSVLRQPNTEAFFGQGTRLTVV.